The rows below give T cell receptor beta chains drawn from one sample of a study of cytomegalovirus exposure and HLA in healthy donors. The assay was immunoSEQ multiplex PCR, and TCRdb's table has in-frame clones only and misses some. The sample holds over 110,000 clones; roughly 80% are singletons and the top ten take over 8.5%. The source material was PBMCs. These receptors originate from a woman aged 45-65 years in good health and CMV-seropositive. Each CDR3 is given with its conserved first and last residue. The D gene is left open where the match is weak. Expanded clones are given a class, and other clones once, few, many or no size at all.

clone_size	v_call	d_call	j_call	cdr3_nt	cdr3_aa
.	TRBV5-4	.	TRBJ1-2	TGTGCCAGCAGCTTGGAGCTAGGCCCCGGGGGCTACACCTTC	CASSLELGPGGYTF
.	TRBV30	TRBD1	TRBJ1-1	TGTGCCTGGAGTGCCCGGGACAGGGCAAGCGGAACTGAAGCTTTCTTT	CAWSARDRASGTEAFF
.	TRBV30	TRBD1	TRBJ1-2	TGTGCCTGGAGTGTAGGCCAGGGGGATGGCTACACCTTC	CAWSVGQGDGYTF
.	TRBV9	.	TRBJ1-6	TGTGCCAGCAGCGCCCCCGGGGGGGCTAACTATAATTCACCCCTCCACTTT	CASSAPGGANYNSPLHF
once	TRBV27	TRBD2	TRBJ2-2	TGTGCCAGCAGTTCCAGACTAGCGGGGGGGGAGAACACCGGGGAGCTGTTTTTT	CASSSRLAGGENTGELFF
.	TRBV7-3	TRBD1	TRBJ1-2	TGTGCCAGCAGCCCAGCGAAGACAGGGGAGGGGGGCTACACCTTC	CASSPAKTGEGGYTF
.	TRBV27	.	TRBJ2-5	TGTGCCAGCAGTCCAAGGGACTCACCGGGGGAGACCCAGTACTTC	CASSPRDSPGETQYF
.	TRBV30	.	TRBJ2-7	TGTGCCCATGACGGAGGGTTAAAATACGAGCAGTACTTC	CAHDGGLKYEQYF
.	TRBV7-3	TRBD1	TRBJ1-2	TGTGCCAGCAGCGCTGGACAGGGGTATGGCTACACCTTC	CASSAGQGYGYTF
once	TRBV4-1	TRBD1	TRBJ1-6	TGCGCCAGCAGCCAAACGAGGGGGCGCGGAACTCCCCTCCACTTT	CASSQTRGRGTPLHF
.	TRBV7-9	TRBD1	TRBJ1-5	TGTGCCAGCAGCCAGACAGAAGGGACAGGGAACAATCAGCCCCAGCATTTT	CASSQTEGTGNNQPQHF
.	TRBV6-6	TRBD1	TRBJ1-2	TGTGCCAGCAGCTTAGACAGGGAAGATGGCTACACCTTC	CASSLDREDGYTF
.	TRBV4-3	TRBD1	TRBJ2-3	TGCGCCAGCAGGGGGAGAGGACAGGGGTCTAGCACAGATACGCAGTATTTT	CASRGRGQGSSTDTQYF
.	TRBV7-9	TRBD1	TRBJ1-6	TGTGCCAGCAGCCTCGGGACAGATAATTCACCCCTCCACTTT	CASSLGTDNSPLHF
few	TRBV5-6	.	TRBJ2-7	TGTGCCAGCAGCCCCTTATACGAGCAGTACTTC	CASSPLYEQYF
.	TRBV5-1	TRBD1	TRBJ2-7	TGCGCCAGCATGCATCCGGGACAGGGGGCAAGGGAGCAGTACTTC	CASMHPGQGAREQYF
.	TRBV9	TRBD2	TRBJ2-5	TGTGCCAGCAGCGTAGCGGGGGGTGGAGAGACCCAGTACTTC	CASSVAGGGETQYF
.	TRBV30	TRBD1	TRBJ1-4	TGTGCCTGGAGTTTCGGGACAGGGGATGAAAAACTGTTTTTT	CAWSFGTGDEKLFF
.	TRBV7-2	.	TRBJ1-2	TGTGCCAGCAGCTTTTATGACAGTTACTATGGCTACACCTTC	CASSFYDSYYGYTF
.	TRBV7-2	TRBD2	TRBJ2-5	TGTGCCAGCAGGAGCGGGGTCGGGGAGACCCAGTACTTC	CASRSGVGETQYF
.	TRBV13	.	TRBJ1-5	TGTGCCAGCAGCTTACTGGGGCGTCAGCCCCAGCATTTT	CASSLLGRQPQHF
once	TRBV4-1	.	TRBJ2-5	TGCGCCAGCAGCCAAGCTTCCGGGGGATGGGAGACCCAGTACTTC	CASSQASGGWETQYF
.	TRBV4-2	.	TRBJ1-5	TGTGCCAGCAGCCAAGAAGACGCGGAGCGCAATCAGCCCCAGCATTTT	CASSQEDAERNQPQHF
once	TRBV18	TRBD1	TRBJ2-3	TGTGCCAGCTCACCAAATACGGGACAGGGGGCGTCAGATACGCAGTATTTT	CASSPNTGQGASDTQYF
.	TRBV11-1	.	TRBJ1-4	TGTGCCAGCAGCTTAGGGCTTGGCGAAAAACTGTTTTTT	CASSLGLGEKLFF
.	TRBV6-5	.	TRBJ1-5	TGTGCCAGCAGTTACTCTTCGTCAGGTGGTCAGCCCCAGCATTTT	CASSYSSSGGQPQHF
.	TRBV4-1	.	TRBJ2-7	TGCGCCAGCAGCCAAGAACTCTTCTACGAGCAGTACTTC	CASSQELFYEQYF
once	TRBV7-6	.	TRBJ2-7	TGTGCCAGCAGCTTAGATCCAGGATTGGGCGAGCAGTACTTC	CASSLDPGLGEQYF
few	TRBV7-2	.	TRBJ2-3	TGTGCCAGCAGCTTAGCCCCAGCACTAGGCACAGATACGCAGTATTTT	CASSLAPALGTDTQYF
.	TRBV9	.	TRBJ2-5	TGTGCCAGCAGCGCCCGTAGCGGGGCAGGGGGAGAGACCCAGTACTTC	CASSARSGAGGETQYF
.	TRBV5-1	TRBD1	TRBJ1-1	TGCGCCAGCAGCGCGACAGGGACCAAGAACACTGAAGCTTTCTTT	CASSATGTKNTEAFF
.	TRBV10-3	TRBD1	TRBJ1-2	TGTGCCATCAGCGTGGGACAGGCGGAAGGCTACACCTTC	CAISVGQAEGYTF
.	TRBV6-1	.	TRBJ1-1	TGTGCCAGCAGCCAAGGAGGGTCCCTGAACACTGAAGCTTTCTTT	CASSQGGSLNTEAFF
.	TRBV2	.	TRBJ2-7	TGTGCCAGCCGCGGCGGGACCTACGAGCAGTACTTC	CASRGGTYEQYF
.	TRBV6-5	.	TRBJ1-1	TGTGCCAGCAGTTCCTGGGAGACTGAAGCTTTCTTT	CASSSWETEAFF
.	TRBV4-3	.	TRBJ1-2	TGCGCCAGCAGCCAAGATCGATCGATGGCCGGGGTTGGCTACACCTTC	CASSQDRSMAGVGYTF
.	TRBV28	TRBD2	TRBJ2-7	TGTGCCAGCATGGGGGGGAATCTAGGTGCGCGTTCCTACGAGCAGTACTTC	CASMGGNLGARSYEQYF
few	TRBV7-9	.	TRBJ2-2	TGTGCCAGCAGCTTACAGGGGCGGACCGGGGAGCTGTTTTTT	CASSLQGRTGELFF
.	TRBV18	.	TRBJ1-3	TGTGCCAGCTCACCACCGGTGGCCAGGGCCCCTACCCGGAACACCATATATTTT	CASSPPVARAPTRNTIYF
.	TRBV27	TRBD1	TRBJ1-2	TGTGCCAGCAGGCGGACAGGGGGGGATGGCTACACCTTC	CASRRTGGDGYTF
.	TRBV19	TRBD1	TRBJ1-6	TGTGCCAGTAGTGGGACAGCGGAATCACCCCTCCACTTT	CASSGTAESPLHF
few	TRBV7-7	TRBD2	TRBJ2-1	TGTGCTAGCTCCTTGGCGGGGGGGTACAATGAGCAGTTCTTC	CASSLAGGYNEQFF
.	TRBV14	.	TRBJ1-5	TGTGCCAGCAGCCAGGGCTCAGGGTCAGGGAATCAGCCCCAGCATTTT	CASSQGSGSGNQPQHF
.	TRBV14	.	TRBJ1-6	TGTGCCAGCAGCCCCCTATACCCGGCACCCCTCCACTTT	CASSPLYPAPLHF
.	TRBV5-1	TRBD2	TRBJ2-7	TGCGCCAGCAGCTTGGCGGGTAGTGGGACTATATCTAACGAGCAGTACTTC	CASSLAGSGTISNEQYF
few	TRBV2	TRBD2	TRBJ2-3	TGTGCCAGCAGAACACTAGCGGACACAGATACGCAGTATTTT	CASRTLADTDTQYF
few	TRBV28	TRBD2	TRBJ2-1	TGTGCCAGCAGTTTCGGGGCTAGCGGGGCTTACAATGAGCAGTTCTTC	CASSFGASGAYNEQFF
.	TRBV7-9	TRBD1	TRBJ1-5	TGTGCCAGCAGCCCCGGGACAGCCCTTGAAGGGCCCCAGCATTTT	CASSPGTALEGPQHF
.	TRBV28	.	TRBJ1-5	TGTGCCAGCATCAGCGCTAGCAATCAGCCCCAGCATTTT	CASISASNQPQHF
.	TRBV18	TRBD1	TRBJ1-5	TGTGCCAGCTCACCAATTGGACAGGGCAGTCGCAGTCAGCCCCAGCATTTT	CASSPIGQGSRSQPQHF
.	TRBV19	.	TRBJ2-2	TGTGCCAGTAGTGTGACTAGTTCCGGGGAGCTGTTTTTT	CASSVTSSGELFF
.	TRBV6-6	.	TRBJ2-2	TGTGCCAGCAGTTACGACAGCACCGGGGAGCTGTTTTTT	CASSYDSTGELFF
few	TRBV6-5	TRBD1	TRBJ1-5	TGTGCCAGCAGTATCGACAGGGCTCAGCCCCAGCATTTT	CASSIDRAQPQHF
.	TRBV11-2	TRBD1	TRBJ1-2	TGTGCCAGCAGCTCCGGGACAGGGCATGGCTACACCTTC	CASSSGTGHGYTF
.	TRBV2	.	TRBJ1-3	TGTGCCAGCAGTGAAGCTCTGGGCAGCTCTGGAAACACCATATATTTT	CASSEALGSSGNTIYF
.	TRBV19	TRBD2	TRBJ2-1	TGTGCCAGTAGTACAGTAAGCGGGGGCTCCTACAATGAGCAGTTCTTC	CASSTVSGGSYNEQFF
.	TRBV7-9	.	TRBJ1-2	TGTGCCAGCAGCCCCCAGGGCTTCGGGAGCTATGGCTACACCTTC	CASSPQGFGSYGYTF